These T cell receptor beta chains were read from a single sample in a study of naive and memory T cell subsets. MiXCR, applied by TCRdb to the 5' RACE reads, yields one record per CDR3 protein. The sample records more than 50,000 distinct CDR3 sequences, approximately 8.5% being singletons. Every receptor here comes from a female donor in good health. CDR3s include the opening cysteine and the closing phenylalanine or tryptophan. Fields, in order: V gene, J gene, CDR3 protein.

TRBV2	TRBJ1-1	CASSGQYTEAFF
TRBV4-2	TRBJ2-1	CASSEAIAGLVIEQFF
TRBV28	TRBJ2-7	CASSLGHLLVEQYF
TRBV5-1	TRBJ2-5	CASSVGLADQETQYF
TRBV6-5	TRBJ1-2	CASSYSEAYGYTF
TRBV27	TRBJ2-2	CASRGRTGLNTGELFF
TRBV18	TRBJ1-5	CASSSALDQPQHF
TRBV28	TRBJ2-3	CASSLNGVTQYF
TRBV12-3/TRBV12-4	TRBJ2-7	CASSFGSSYEQYF
TRBV29-1	TRBJ2-5	CSVEGETQYF
TRBV15	TRBJ1-5	CATSSFGSSYQPQHF
TRBV20-1	TRBJ2-7	CSARDQWQGADYEQYF
TRBV10-3	TRBJ2-3	CAISETSGRTDTQYF
TRBV6-5	TRBJ1-5	CASSPGWGRQPQHF
TRBV19	TRBJ1-3	CASNPRDSSGNTIYF
TRBV7-9	TRBJ1-1	CASSLARFGGNTEAFF
TRBV11-2	TRBJ1-4	CASSFGRNEKLFF
TRBV28	TRBJ2-1	CASSLGLGGYNEQFF
TRBV6-1	TRBJ1-2	CASSEAISGGRYGYTF
TRBV29-1	TRBJ2-1	CSVERGLLNEQFF
TRBV3-1	TRBJ1-5	CASSQGAGRIQPQHF
TRBV3-1	TRBJ1-2	CASSQEFRGRGYTF
TRBV21-1	TRBJ2-2	CASSPSGGNTGELFF
TRBV7-9	TRBJ2-3	CASQGGGTDTQYF
TRBV28	TRBJ2-7	CASSLARDRTSSYEQYF
TRBV5-1	TRBJ1-1	CASRETSRRGSYGLGGEAFF
TRBV12-3/TRBV12-4	TRBJ2-2	CANQKNTGELFF
TRBV7-9	TRBJ1-1	CASSGLLGPAFF
TRBV30	TRBJ2-3	CAWSEGASGSLNTQYF
TRBV28	TRBJ2-1	CASRQRLSAKGRHNEQFF
TRBV29-1	TRBJ2-5	CSAGFSGETQYF
TRBV12-3/TRBV12-4	TRBJ2-4	CASSSPRTYPQNIQYF
TRBV29-1	TRBJ1-2	CSVEANGGYTF
TRBV12-3/TRBV12-4	TRBJ1-1	CASSHRDNAFF
TRBV4-1	TRBJ1-1	CASSHQGGTEAFF
TRBV7-2	TRBJ2-1	CASSLGRTTGDNEQFF
TRBV29-1	TRBJ1-1	CSVPRGQGDTEAFF